This T cell receptor beta chain was obtained from a study of vaccination effects on CD4 cells after COVID-19. Turning to the study itself: After the second dose, samples were taken at median day 72. Study-wide results and caveats: Marked clonal contraction was seen in infection- and vaccine-induced clones late after vaccination. Healthy vaccinees showed cross-reactivity with common cold coronaviruses in only 1 of 255 vaccine-induced clones.

The CDR3 is 14 residues long. V was clipped by 3 bases and J by 7 bases, with 13 bases between them. The germline CDR1 and CDR2 sequences are SGHVS and FQNEAQ. Sequencing in the ViraFEST assay came after antigen-specific CD4+ T cells had been expanded with viral peptide pools, which were used to stimulate PBMC. Upon completion of more than eight days in culture, CD4+ T cells were isolated. The cohort was immunized with two doses of either the BNT162b2 or mRNA-1273 vaccine. Profiled with immunoSEQ multiplex PCR; TCRdb holds only in-frame clones, not every one. The sample consists of some 21,000 clones, 65% to 85% of them appearing once. Worth noting for this clone: The antigen remains unidentified.

This receptor was identified in a human donor who received a COVID-19 vaccine. The sample consisted of CD4+ T cells from PBMCs cultured with HCoV-229E spike peptides, taken after COVID-19 vaccination. The chain combines TRBV7-8 with TRBJ2-1; D may be TRBD2 (6 bases). The CDR3 nucleotides are TGTGCCAGCAGCTTTTCGGCTAGCGAGAATGAGCAGTTCTTC. Protein sequence: CASSFSASENEQFF.